A single sample gave rise to the 27 T cell receptor beta chains below, sequenced in a study of cytomegalovirus exposure and HLA in healthy donors (TCRdb year 2017). The library relied on the immunoSEQ multiplex PCR assay. TCRdb stores this immuneACCESS table with in-frame sequences only. Part of the clones is absent; in the studies checked, under half of the shortfall reflects unresolved V genes, and no reason is known for the rest. In this sample the table shows approximately 270,000 clones, roughly 87% of which occur a single time. The top ten clonotypes cover 12% of the sample. The sample taken for sequencing was PBMCs. These receptors were collected from a man younger than 35 in good health and CMV-seropositive.

The genes are TRBV6-5 and TRBJ2-7, with 9 bases matching TRBD1. CDR3 size: 15 residues. V shed 7 bases and J 6 bases; nucleotides not matched to a gene: 13. Germline V gene lookup returns CDR1 MNHEY and CDR2 SVGAGI. The CDR3 spells CASTSGDRAGGEQYF. For the CDR3, the DNA is TGTGCCAGCACCTCCGGGGACAGGGCTGGTGGCGAGCAGTACTTC.

The chain employs TRBV7-8 and TRBJ1-2; tentative D call: TRBD1 (5 bases). In germline, CDR1 is SGHVS, CDR2 FQNEAQ. CDR3 length: 13 amino acids. The V end lost 5 bases, the J end lost 6 bases, and 13 bases lay between the germline ends. In DNA form, the CDR3 reads TGTGCCAGCAGCCAAGATTTGACAGATGGCTACACCTTC. This gives the protein CASSQDLTDGYTF.

This clone was found a few times. The chain links TRBV15 to TRBJ1-1; D is unresolved. V lost 9 bases to trimming and J lost 3 bases, with 11 bases between them. This CDR3 contains 12 residues. The germline V gene has CDR1 LNHNV and CDR2 YYDKDF (reference sequence). CDR3 nucleotides: TGTGCCACACAAGACGGACACACTGAAGCTTTCTTT. Protein: CATQDGHTEAFF.

The J gene is TRBJ2-1, the V gene TRBV2, with a weak D call TRBD1 (5 bases). Trimming took off 7 bases at V and 0 bases at J, with 13 bases between the two ends. Germline-derived CDR1 and CDR2 are SNHLY and FYNNEI. The CDR3 runs to 15 residues. CDR3 sequence reads: CASTEGASSYNEQFF. CDR3 nucleotides: TGTGCCAGCACCGAAGGGGCCAGCTCCTACAATGAGCAGTTCTTC.

The gene calls are TRBV2 and TRBJ2-7, with 9 bases that match TRBD2. There are 16 residues in the CDR3. Germline V CDR1 and CDR2: SNHLY, FYNNEI. The V segment lost 0 bases and the J segment 7 bases; nucleotides outside the gene matches: 10. CDR3: CASSEALRLAAKEQYF. In DNA, the CDR3 is TGTGCCAGCAGTGAAGCGCTTCGACTAGCGGCAAAAGAGCAGTACTTC.

The chain recombines TRBV19 with TRBJ2-3, with D perhaps assigned TRBD1 or TRBD2 (5 bases each). Per germline, CDR1 LNHDA and CDR2 SQIVND (reference sequence). The CDR3 length is 18 residues. V was cut by 4 bases and J by 3 bases, with 23 bases left in between. CDR3 nucleotides: TGTGCCAGTAGTACCTCCTTCCACCGGGACCGTGGGACAGATACGCAGTATTTT. It specifies CASSTSFHRDRGTDTQYF.

The gene calls are TRBV23-1 and TRBJ1-4, with TRBD1 identical over 7 bases. TRBV23-1 carries the ORF label, with uncertain function. V was clipped by 0 bases and J by 5 bases; unmatched bases: 6. The CDR3 has 16 amino acids. Here the CDR3 reads CASSQSRQGKNEKLFF. CDR3 nucleotides: TGCGCCAGCAGTCAATCCCGACAGGGTAAGAATGAAAAACTGTTTTTT.

The J gene is TRBJ1-2, the V gene TRBV29-1, with no clear D. Between the trimmed V and J ends, which lost 4 bases and 4 bases, there was a span of 19 bases. The CDR3 spans 15 residues. Germline lookup yields CDR1 SQVTM and CDR2 ANQGSEA. The CDR3 spells CSVVRSGPEGYGYTF. The CDR3 region has the DNA TGCAGCGTTGTACGATCCGGCCCAGAAGGCTATGGCTACACCTTC.

The J gene is TRBJ1-5, the V gene TRBV6-6; D gene uncertain. CDR3 length equals 15 residues. Germline CDR1 is MNHNY and CDR2 is SVGAGI (reference sequence). Trimming took 5 bases from V and 4 from J, leaving 15 bases between them. The CDR3 region is CASSGRAPGNQPQHF. CDR3 DNA: TGTGCCAGCAGTGGGAGAGCTCCAGGAAATCAGCCCCAGCATTTT.

The J gene is TRBJ1-4, the V gene TRBV11-2; TRBD1 matches 7 bases. The CDR3 sequence is 14 residues long. The V gene end was trimmed by 5 bases and the J gene end by 4 bases; junction bases not matched to a gene: 4. Germline values: CDR1 SGHAT, CDR2 FQNNGV. CDR3 bases: TGTGCCAGCAGCCGGACAGGCCTTAATGAAAAACTGTTTTTT. Encoded protein: CASSRTGLNEKLFF. Filled out from reference TRBV11-2 and TRBJ1-4, the complete variable domain reads EAGVAQSPRYKIIEKRQSVAFWCNPISGHATLYWYQQILGQGPKLLIQFQNNGVVDDSQLPKDRFSAERLKGVDSTLKIQPAKLEDSAVYLCASSRTGLNEKLFFGSGTQLSVL.

The chain joins TRBV28 to TRBJ2-5; D is perhaps TRBD2 (5 bases). Deletions cut 3 bases from V and 2 bases from J, with 16 bases between. The CDR3 runs 16 residues. CDR1 MDHEN and CDR2 SYDVKM come from the germline V gene. The CDR3: CASSFWAGDKQETQYF. The CDR3 DNA sequence: TGTGCCAGCAGTTTTTGGGCGGGCGACAAGCAAGAGACCCAGTACTTC.

The CDR3, as DNA: TGCAGTGCTACCCGCAGGGATGCTTTCTTT. Residues: CSATRRDAFF. The chain links TRBV20-1 to TRBJ1-1, with a tentative D call TRBD1 (5 bases). The CDR3 totals 10 residues. Germline V gene lookup returns CDR1 DFQATT and CDR2 SNEGSKA (reference sequence). V was trimmed by 4 bases and J by 11 bases, leaving 11 bases between them.

This chain links TRBV9 with TRBJ2-7, with TRBD1 identical over 7 bases. CDR3 size: 13 residues. The V and J ends lost 3 bases and 6 bases, in that order; junction bases with no gene match: 6. Germline CDR1 SGDLS, CDR2 YYNGEE. CDR3 DNA sequence: TGTGCCAGCAGCGCGGGACAGCCTCTCGAGCAGTACTTC. Translating gives CASSAGQPLEQYF.

The chain employs TRBV7-8 and TRBJ2-3; the D gene is possibly TRBD2 (5 bases). Germline CDR1 and CDR2: SGHVS and FQNEAQ. The length of the CDR3 is 14 residues. Deletions cut 7 bases from V and 0 bases from J, with 11 bases between. CDR3 in amino acids: CASKFRTSTDTQYF. Here the CDR3 DNA reads TGTGCCAGCAAGTTTAGGACTAGCACAGATACGCAGTATTTT. Full variable domain (outside the CDR3, taken from reference TRBV7-8 and TRBJ2-3): GAGVSQSPRYKVAKRGQDVALRCDPISGHVSLFWYQQALGQGPEFLTYFQNEAQLDKSGLPSDRFFAERPEGSVSTLKIQRTQQEDSAVYLCASKFRTSTDTQYFGPGTRLTVL.

This clone showed up just once. The CDR3 loop is CASSLGHSETQYF. CDR3 nucleotides: TGTGCCAGCAGCTTAGGTCATTCGGAGACCCAGTACTTC. The V gene is TRBV5-6, the J gene TRBJ2-5, with D hard to call. V shed 2 bases and J shed 5 bases, with 10 bases lying between them. The CDR3 sequence is 13 residues long. Germline assignment: CDR1 SGHDT and CDR2 YYEEEE.

This clone showed up just a few times. The rearrangement links TRBV4-2 to TRBJ1-3; possible D gene TRBD1, 6 bases. Trimming cost V 4 bases and J 4 bases, with 11 bases left between them. The germline CDR1 and CDR2 sequences are LGHNA and YNFKEQ. CDR3 length: 14 amino acids. The CDR3 nucleotides read TGTGCCAGCAGCCCAAGGGGGATCGGAAACACCATATATTTT. Its translation is CASSPRGIGNTIYF.

The V call is TRBV27, the J call TRBJ2-1, with D unresolved. The CDR3 has 15 amino acids. Germline assignment: CDR1 MNHEY and CDR2 SMNVEV (reference sequence). The germline V and J ends were trimmed by 0 bases and 2 bases, with 8 bases remaining between them. CDR3: CASSLSVAPYNEQFF. The CDR3 DNA sequence: TGTGCCAGCAGTTTATCGGTAGCCCCCTACAATGAGCAGTTCTTC.

This clone was observed a single time. CDR3 sequence reads: CASSLDGLAGSSYEQYF. The CDR3 DNA follows: TGTGCCAGCAGCTTAGACGGACTAGCGGGAAGCTCCTACGAGCAGTACTTC. This sequence joins TRBV7-2 and TRBJ2-7, with 12 bases aligning to TRBD2. CDR3 size: 17 residues. The V gene's germline CDR1 is SGHTA and CDR2 FQGNSA. J lost 0 bases, V lost 1 base, and 4 bases had no gene match.

The chain links TRBV27 to TRBJ2-1; D perhaps matches TRBD1 (6 bases). CDR1 and CDR2 (germline): MNHEY, SMNVEV (reference sequence). There are 13 residues in the CDR3. Trimming stripped 7 bases from V and 6 bases from J, with 13 bases between. The CDR3 DNA follows: TGTGCCAGCAACAGGGCAGGGCTCAATGAGCAGTTCTTC. This translates into CASNRAGLNEQFF.

This clone was seen a few times. The chain has TRBV27 and TRBJ2-1; D uncertain. The V gene's germline CDR1 is MNHEY and CDR2 SMNVEV (reference sequence). Between the trimmed V and J ends, which lost 1 base and 3 bases, there was a span of 7 bases. CDR3 length equals 14 residues. The DNA for the CDR3 is TGTGCCAGCAGTTTATGGGCGGACTACAATGAGCAGTTCTTC. It yields the protein CASSLWADYNEQFF.

The chain carries TRBV29-1 and TRBJ1-1; D ambiguous. The V end lost 2 bases, the J end lost 0 bases, and 10 bases lay between the germline ends. Per germline, CDR1 SQVTM and CDR2 ANQGSEA. The CDR3 loop spans 14 amino acids. The CDR3 sequence: CSVEFSSMNTEAFF. DNA of the CDR3: TGCAGCGTTGAATTCAGCAGTATGAACACTGAAGCTTTCTTT.

The chain uses TRBV25-1 and TRBJ2-2; no definite D call. There are 15 residues in the CDR3. The germline gives CDR1 MGHDK, CDR2 SYGVNS. The ends were cut back, 3 bases at V and 1 base at J, with 9 bases in the middle. The CDR3 DNA reads as TGTGCCAGCAGTGAGTTTGCAGGGAACACCGGGGAGCTGTTTTTT. It is translated as CASSEFAGNTGELFF.

The gene calls are TRBV29-1 and TRBJ1-1; TRBD1 matches at 9 bases. Germline V gene data show CDR1 as SQVTM and CDR2 as ANQGSEA. CDR3 length: 15 residues. J gave up 3 bases and V 3 bases, and 8 bases lay outside the gene matches. The CDR3: CSVESIDRGYTEAFF. In nucleotides, the CDR3 is TGCAGCGTTGAGTCCATTGACAGGGGGTACACTGAAGCTTTCTTT.

This clone appeared a single time. This chain links TRBV4-2 with TRBJ2-1; D is unclear. The CDR3 runs 11 residues. The V gene's germline CDR1 is LGHNA and CDR2 YNFKEQ. Trimming shortened V by 0 bases and J by 9 bases, and 3 bases separated the two germline ends. For the CDR3, the DNA is TGTGCCAGCAGCCAAGACTTTGAGCAGTTCTTC. This codes for CASSQDFEQFF.

This sequence joins TRBV11-1 and TRBJ2-3; D not resolved. V lost 2 bases, J lost 2 bases, and 14 bases lay in between. The CDR3 has 16 residues. Per germline, CDR1 SGHAT and CDR2 FQDESV (reference sequence). CDR3 in amino acids: CASSLRGTLPTDTQYF. As DNA, the CDR3 is TGTGCCAGCAGCTTAAGAGGAACCCTCCCCACAGATACGCAGTATTTT.

The V call is TRBV30, the J call TRBJ2-7; 7 nucleotides match TRBD1. CDR3 size: 14 residues. V trimming: 5 bases; J trimming: 6 bases; junction bases outside the gene matches: 13. The germline V gene has CDR1 GTSNPN and CDR2 SVGIG (reference sequence). The DNA for the CDR3 is TGTGCCTGGGGTTGGGACAGCCCCCGAACCGAGCAGTACTTC. It encodes CAWGWDSPRTEQYF.

Remarks on this clone: The junction shows a germline mismatch at one end, possibly a read error. The chain recombines TRBV18 with TRBJ2-1; TRBD1 matches at 12 bases. In germline, CDR1 is KGHSH, CDR2 LQKENI. The CDR3 is 12 amino acids. CDR3 sequence: CASSPGTGGMVF. For the CDR3, the DNA is TGTGCCAGCTCACCCGGGACAGGGGGCATGGTCTTC.